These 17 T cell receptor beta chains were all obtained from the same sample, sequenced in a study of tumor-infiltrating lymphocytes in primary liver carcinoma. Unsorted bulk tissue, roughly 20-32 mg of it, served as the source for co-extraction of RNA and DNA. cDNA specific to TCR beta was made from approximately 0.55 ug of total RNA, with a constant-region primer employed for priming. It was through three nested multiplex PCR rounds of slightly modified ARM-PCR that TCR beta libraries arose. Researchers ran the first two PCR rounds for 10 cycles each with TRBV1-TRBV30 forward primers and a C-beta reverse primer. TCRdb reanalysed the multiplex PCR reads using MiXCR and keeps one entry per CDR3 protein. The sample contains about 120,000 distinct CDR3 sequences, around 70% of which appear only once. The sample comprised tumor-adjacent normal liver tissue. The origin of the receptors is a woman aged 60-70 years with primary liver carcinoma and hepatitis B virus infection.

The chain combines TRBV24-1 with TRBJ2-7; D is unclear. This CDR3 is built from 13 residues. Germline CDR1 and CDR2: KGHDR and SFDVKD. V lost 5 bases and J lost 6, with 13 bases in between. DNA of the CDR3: TGTGCCACCAGTGCGTCAGGCCGGGTCGAGCAGTACTTC. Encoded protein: CATSASGRVEQYF.

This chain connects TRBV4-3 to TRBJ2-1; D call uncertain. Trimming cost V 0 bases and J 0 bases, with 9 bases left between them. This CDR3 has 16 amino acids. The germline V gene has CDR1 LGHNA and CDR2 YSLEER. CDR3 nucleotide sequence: TGCGCCAGCAGCCAAGATGCCTTAAGCTCCTACAATGAGCAGTTCTTC. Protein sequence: CASSQDALSSYNEQFF.

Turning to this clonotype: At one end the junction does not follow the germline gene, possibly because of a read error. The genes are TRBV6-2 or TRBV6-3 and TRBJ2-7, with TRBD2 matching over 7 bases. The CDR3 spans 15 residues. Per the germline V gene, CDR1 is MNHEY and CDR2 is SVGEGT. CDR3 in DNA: TGTACCAGCAGCCAACTTAGCGGGCGACCATACGAGCAGTACTTC. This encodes CTSSQLSGRPYEQYF.

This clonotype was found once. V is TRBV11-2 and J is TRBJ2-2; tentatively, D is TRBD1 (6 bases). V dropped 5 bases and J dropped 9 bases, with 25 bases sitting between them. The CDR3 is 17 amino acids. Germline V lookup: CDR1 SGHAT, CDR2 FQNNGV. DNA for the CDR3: TGTGCCAGCAGCCTCAAATCGGCTGGGGGCAGATCCCGGGAGCTGTTTTTT. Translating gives CASSLKSAGGRSRELFF.

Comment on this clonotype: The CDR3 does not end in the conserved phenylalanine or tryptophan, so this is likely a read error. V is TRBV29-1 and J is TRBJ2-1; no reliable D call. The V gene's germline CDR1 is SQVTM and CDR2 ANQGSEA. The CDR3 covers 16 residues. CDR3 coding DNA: TGCAGCGCCTTTTTGAAAGGGCCCCTCGGCTACAATGGGCAGTTCCTC. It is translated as CSAFLKGPLGYNGQFL.

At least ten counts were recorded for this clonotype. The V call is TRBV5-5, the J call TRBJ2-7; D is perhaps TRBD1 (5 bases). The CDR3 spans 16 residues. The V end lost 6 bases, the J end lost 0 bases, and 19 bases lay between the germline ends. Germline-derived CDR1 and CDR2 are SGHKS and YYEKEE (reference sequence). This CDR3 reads CASTLTGSALSYEQYF. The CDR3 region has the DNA TGTGCCAGCACCCTAACAGGTTCAGCGCTCTCCTACGAGCAGTACTTC. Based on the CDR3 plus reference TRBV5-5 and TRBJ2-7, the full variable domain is DAGVTQSPTHLIKTRGQQVTLRCSPISGHKSVSWYQQVLGQGPQFIFQYYEKEERGRGNFPDRFSARQFPNYSSELNVNALLLGDSALYLCASTLTGSALSYEQYFGPGTRLTVT.

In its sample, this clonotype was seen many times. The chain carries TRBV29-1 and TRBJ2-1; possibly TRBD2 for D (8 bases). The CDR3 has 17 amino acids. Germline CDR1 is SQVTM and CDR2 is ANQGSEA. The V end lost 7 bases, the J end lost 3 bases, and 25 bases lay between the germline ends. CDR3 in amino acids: CSAQGGASGLNYNEQFF. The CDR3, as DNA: TGCAGCGCCCAGGGGGGAGCTAGCGGGTTAAACTACAATGAGCAGTTCTTC.

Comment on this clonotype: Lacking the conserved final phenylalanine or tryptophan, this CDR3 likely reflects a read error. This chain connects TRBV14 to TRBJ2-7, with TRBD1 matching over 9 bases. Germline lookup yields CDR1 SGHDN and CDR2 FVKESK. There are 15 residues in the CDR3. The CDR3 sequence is CTSSLRRTGAYEQYY. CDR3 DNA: TGTACCAGCAGCCTACGCCGGACAGGGGCCTACGAGCAGTACTAC.

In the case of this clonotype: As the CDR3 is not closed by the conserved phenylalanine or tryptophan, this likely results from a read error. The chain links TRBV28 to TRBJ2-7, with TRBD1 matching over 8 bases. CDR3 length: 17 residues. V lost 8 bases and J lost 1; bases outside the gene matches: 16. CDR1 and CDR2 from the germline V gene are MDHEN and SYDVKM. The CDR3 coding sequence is TGTGCCAGCTGTATGTCCGGGACAGGTTCCCATTCCTACGAGCAGTACCTC. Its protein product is CASCMSGTGSHSYEQYL.

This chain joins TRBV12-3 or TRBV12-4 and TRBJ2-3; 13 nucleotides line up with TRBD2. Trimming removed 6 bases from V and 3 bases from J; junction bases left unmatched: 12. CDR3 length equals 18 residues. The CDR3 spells CASRDGTSGIGSTDTQYF. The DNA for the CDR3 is TGTGCCAGCAGGGATGGGACTAGCGGGATAGGGAGTACAGATACGCAGTATTTT.

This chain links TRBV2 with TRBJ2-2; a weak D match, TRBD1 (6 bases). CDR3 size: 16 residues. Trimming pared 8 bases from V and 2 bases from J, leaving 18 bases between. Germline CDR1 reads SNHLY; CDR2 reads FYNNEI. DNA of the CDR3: TGTGCCAGCCGACTATCTGGACAGAGTAACACCGGGGAGCTGTTTTTT. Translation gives CASRLSGQSNTGELFF. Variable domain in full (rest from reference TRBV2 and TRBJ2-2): EPEVTQTPSHQVTQMGQEVILRCVPISNHLYFYWYRQILGQKVEFLVSFYNNEISEKSEIFDDQFSVERPDGSNFTLKIRSTKLEDSAMYFCASRLSGQSNTGELFFGEGSRLTVL.

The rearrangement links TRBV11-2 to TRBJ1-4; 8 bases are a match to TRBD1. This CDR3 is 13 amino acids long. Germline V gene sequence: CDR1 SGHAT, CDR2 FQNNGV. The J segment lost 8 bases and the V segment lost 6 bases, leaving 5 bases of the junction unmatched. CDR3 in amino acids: CASSTGDREKLFF. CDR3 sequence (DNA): TGTGCCAGCAGTACGGGGGACAGGGAAAAACTGTTTTTT.

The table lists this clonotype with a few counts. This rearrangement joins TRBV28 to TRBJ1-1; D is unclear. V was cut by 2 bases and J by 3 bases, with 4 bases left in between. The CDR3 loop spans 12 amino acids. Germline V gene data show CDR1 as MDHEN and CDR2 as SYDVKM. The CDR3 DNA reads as TGTGCCAGCAGTTTAGATCACACTGAAGCTTTCTTT. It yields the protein CASSLDHTEAFF.

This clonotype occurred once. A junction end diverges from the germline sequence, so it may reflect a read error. CDR3 sequence: CTSSGRQWSTGELFF. The CDR3 DNA reads as TGTACCAGCAGTGGTAGGCAATGGTCGACCGGGGAGCTGTTTTTT. The chain employs TRBV11-3 and TRBJ2-2; D remains unclear. Germline V gene sequence: CDR1 SGHNT, CDR2 YENEEA. CDR3 size: 15 residues.

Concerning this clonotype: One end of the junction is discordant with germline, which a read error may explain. Here the CDR3 DNA reads TGCAGCATGCTGACAGGGGGTGACACTGAAGCTTCCTTT. Translated, it gives CSMLTGGDTEASF. The genes are TRBV29-1 and TRBJ1-1; 9 bases match TRBD1. The CDR3 spans 13 residues. CDR1 and CDR2 from the germline V gene are SQVTM and ANQGSEA.

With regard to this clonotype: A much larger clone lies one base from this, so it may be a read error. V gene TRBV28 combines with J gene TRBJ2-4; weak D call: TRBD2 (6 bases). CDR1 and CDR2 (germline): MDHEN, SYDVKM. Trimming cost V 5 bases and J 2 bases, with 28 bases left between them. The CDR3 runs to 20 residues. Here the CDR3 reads CASSPLGQTSIVWSKNIQYF. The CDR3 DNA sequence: TGTGCCAGCAGTCCCCTAGGCCAAACTAGCATCGTATGGTCCAAAAACATTCAGTACTTC.

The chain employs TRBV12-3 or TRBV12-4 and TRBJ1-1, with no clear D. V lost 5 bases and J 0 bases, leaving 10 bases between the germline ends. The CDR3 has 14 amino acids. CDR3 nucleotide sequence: TGTGCCAGCAGTCTGGAGCGGATGAACACTGAAGCTTTCTTT. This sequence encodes CASSLERMNTEAFF.